The 11 T cell receptor beta chains below all came from one sample that was sequenced in a study of blood T cell repertoires in COVID-19. Sequencing used immunoSEQ multiplex PCR; TCRdb keeps in-frame clones, though not all of them. Seen here are some 390,000 clones, around 87% observed once, and the top ten hold 2.5% to 3.5%. The sequenced material came from peripheral blood. The receptors stem from a human donor in a cohort sampled during active COVID-19.

The V and J genes are TRBV7-9 and TRBJ2-1, with D possibly being TRBD2 (5 bases). The CDR3 runs 14 residues. V was clipped by 2 bases and J by 7 bases, with 12 bases between them. Germline lookup yields CDR1 SEHNR and CDR2 FQNEAQ (reference sequence). The CDR3 nucleotides read TGTGCCAGCAGCTTACCTTTAGCGAAGAATGAGCAGTTCTTC. Amino acids: CASSLPLAKNEQFF.

The chain couples TRBV18 to TRBJ2-7; 7 bases map to TRBD1. This CDR3 spans 16 amino acids. The germline V gene encodes CDR1 KGHSH and CDR2 LQKENI. With 3 bases clipped from V and 2 bases from J, the junction kept 10 bases outside the gene matches. For the CDR3, the DNA is TGTGCCAGCTCACCTCGAAGACAGGGTGGGGCCTACGAGCAGTACTTC. The encoded protein is CASSPRRQGGAYEQYF. The whole variable domain, remainder taken from reference TRBV18 and TRBJ2-7, is NAGVMQNPRHLVRRRGQEARLRCSPMKGHSHVYWYRQLPEEGLKFMVYLQKENIIDESGMPKERFSAEFPKEGPSILRIQQVVRGDSAAYFCASSPRRQGGAYEQYFGPGTRLTVT.

The V gene is TRBV27, the J gene TRBJ1-1; D is perhaps TRBD1 (5 bases). Germline CDR1 MNHEY, CDR2 SMNVEV (reference sequence). The CDR3 has 12 amino acids. With 5 bases removed from V and 10 bases from J, the gap between germline ends came to 14 bases. CDR3 bases: TGTGCCAGCAGTCGTCCAGGGTCGACAGCTTTCTTT. This gives the protein CASSRPGSTAFF.

The chain uses TRBV7-2 and TRBJ2-1; 7 bases map to TRBD2. Germline CDR1 and CDR2: SGHTA and FQGNSA. The length of the CDR3 is 16 residues. The V gene end was trimmed by 3 bases and the J gene end by 7 bases; junction bases not matched to a gene: 12. CDR3 region: CASSLIGRGEQNEQFF. The CDR3 DNA reads as TGTGCCAGCAGCTTGATTGGTCGGGGGGAACAGAATGAGCAGTTCTTC.

This chain joins TRBV30 and TRBJ2-1, with a possible D match to TRBD1 (5 bases). Per the germline V gene, CDR1 is GTSNPN and CDR2 is SVGIG (reference sequence). V was trimmed by 2 bases and J by 5 bases, leaving 10 bases between them. This CDR3 spans 13 amino acids. CDR3 nucleotide sequence: TGTGCCTGGAGTAGGCAGGGCAACAATGAGCAGTTCTTC. Translated, it gives CAWSRQGNNEQFF.

The rearrangement links TRBV14 to TRBJ2-2; weak D call: TRBD1 (6 bases). V was clipped by 1 base and J by 7 bases, with 10 bases between them. This CDR3 has 14 amino acids. CDR1 SGHDN and CDR2 FVKESK come from the germline V gene. The CDR3 DNA follows: TGTGCCAGCAGCCAAGGGCAGGGGTACGGGGAGCTGTTTTTT. Amino acid sequence: CASSQGQGYGELFF. The full variable domain, with the rest looked up from reference TRBV14 and TRBJ2-2, is EAGVTQFPSHSVIEKGQTVTLRCDPISGHDNLYWYRRVMGKEIKFLLHFVKESKQDESGMPNNRFLAERTGGTYSTLKVQPAELEDSGVYFCASSQGQGYGELFFGEGSRLTVL.

This CDR3 reads CASGLRRGGNYNEQFF. Here the CDR3 DNA reads TGTGCCAGCGGTTTACGGCGGGGGGGGAACTACAATGAGCAGTTCTTC. The rearrangement joins TRBV5-4 to TRBJ2-1; 9 nucleotides line up with TRBD2. With 7 bases clipped from V and 3 bases from J, the junction kept 11 bases outside the gene matches. The CDR3 sequence is 16 residues long. CDR1 is SGHNT, CDR2 YYREEE, per germline (reference sequence).

CDR3 bases: TGTGCCAGCAGCCCCCACACGGACAGGCCTTTCTCTGGGGCCAACGTCCTGACTTTC. Translated: CASSPHTDRPFSGANVLTF. V usage is TRBV3-1 (or the pseudogene TRBV3-2) and J usage is TRBJ2-6; 7 bases line up with TRBD1. The CDR3 is made up of 19 amino acids. Germline trimming cut 4 bases from V and 0 bases from J; bases unmatched to any gene: 12. Germline lookup yields CDR1 LGHDT and CDR2 YNNKEL (reference sequence).

The rearrangement links TRBV5-1 to TRBJ2-1; 11 bases line up with TRBD2. V shed 7 bases and J 7 bases; nucleotides not matched to a gene: 7. The CDR3 is made up of 14 amino acids. Looked up from germline, CDR1 is SGHRS and CDR2 is YFSETQ. The CDR3 region is CASSRRLAGNEQFF. DNA of the CDR3: TGCGCCAGCTCCCGCCGACTAGCGGGGAATGAGCAGTTCTTC. The variable domain in full, completed from reference TRBV5-1 and TRBJ2-1, reads KAGVTQTPRYLIKTRGQQVTLSCSPISGHRSVSWYQQTPGQGLQFLFEYFSETQRNKGNFPGRFSGRQFSNSRSEMNVSTLELGDSALYLCASSRRLAGNEQFFGPGTRLTVL.

V gene TRBV28 combines with J gene TRBJ2-1; no reliable D call. Looked up from germline, CDR1 is MDHEN and CDR2 is SYDVKM. Deletions cut 6 bases from V and 3 bases from J, with 9 bases between. The CDR3 sequence is 13 residues long. The CDR3 protein is CASRESFYNEQFF. In DNA, the CDR3 is TGTGCCAGCAGAGAGTCCTTCTACAATGAGCAGTTCTTC.

The chain links TRBV24-1 to TRBJ2-1, with 8 positions matching TRBD2. Germline loops: CDR1 KGHDR, CDR2 SFDVKD. This CDR3 spans 12 amino acids. The junction had 6 bases not matched to a gene; V was cut back by 4 bases and J by 14 bases. CDR3 loop: CATSEQTSVEFF. CDR3 coding DNA: TGTGCCACCAGTGAGCAGACTAGCGTGGAGTTCTTC.